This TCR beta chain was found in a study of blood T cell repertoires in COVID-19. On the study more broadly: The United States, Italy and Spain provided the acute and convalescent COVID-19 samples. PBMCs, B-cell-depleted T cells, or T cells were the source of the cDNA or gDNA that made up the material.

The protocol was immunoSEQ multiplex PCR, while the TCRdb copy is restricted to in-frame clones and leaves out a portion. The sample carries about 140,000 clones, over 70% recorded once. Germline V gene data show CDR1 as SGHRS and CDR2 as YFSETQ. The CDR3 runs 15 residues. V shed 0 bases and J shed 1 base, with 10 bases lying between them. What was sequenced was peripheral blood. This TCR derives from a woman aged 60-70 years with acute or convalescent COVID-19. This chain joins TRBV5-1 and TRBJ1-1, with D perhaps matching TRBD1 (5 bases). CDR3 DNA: TGCGCCAGCAGCTTGGACGGACACAGGAACACTGAAGCTTTCTTT. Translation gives CASSLDGHRNTEAFF.